The 11 T cell receptor beta chains given below trace back to one sample, sequenced in a study of OX40 agonist ivuxolimab in advanced cancers. Only in-frame clones appear in the TCRdb table, and some are missing; sequencing was by immunoSEQ multiplex PCR. The sample yields 35,000 to 45,000 clones, 86% seen once. The specimen comprised CD4+ or CD8+ T cells sorted from blood, sampled in a trial of the OX40 agonist ivuxolimab. All receptors derive from an adult with an advanced solid tumor such as melanoma, head and neck, liver or kidney cancer.

The chain has TRBV6-4 and TRBJ1-1; D is undetermined. This CDR3 comprises 14 residues. Germline CDR1 and CDR2: MRHNA and SNTAGT. Trimming left V 0 bases short and J 4 bases short, with 9 bases between. The CDR3 bases are TGTGCCAGCAGTGACTCGGTTCATAGCACTGAAGCTTTCTTT. Its protein product is CASSDSVHSTEAFF.

This clone has just one count. The chain is built from TRBV9 and TRBJ1-1; weak D call: TRBD1 (6 bases). With 2 bases removed from V and 0 bases from J, the gap between germline ends came to 14 bases. Looked up from germline, CDR1 is SGDLS and CDR2 is YYNGEE. The CDR3 contains 16 residues. For the CDR3, the DNA is TGTGCCAGCAGCGTTTCAACAGGGCGTATGAACACTGAAGCTTTCTTT. Amino acids: CASSVSTGRMNTEAFF.

This clone was counted only a few times. The chain uses TRBV4-1 and TRBJ2-7; tentative D call: TRBD2 (7 bases). Trimming removed 7 bases from V and 7 bases from J, with 17 bases in between. The CDR3 totals 13 residues. The V gene's germline CDR1 is MGHRA and CDR2 YSYEKL. CDR3 residues: CASTREGRGEQYF. CDR3 DNA: TGCGCCAGCACTAGGGAGGGGAGGGGGGAGCAGTACTTC.

V and J are TRBV10-3 and TRBJ1-2; tentative D call: TRBD1 (5 bases). The CDR3 loop spans 15 amino acids. Germline V CDR1 and CDR2: ENHRY, SYGVKD. The germline V and J ends were trimmed by 7 bases and 3 bases, with 18 bases remaining between them. The CDR3: CAIMGRDSAYYGYTF. DNA of the CDR3: TGTGCCATCATGGGTCGGGACTCGGCCTACTATGGCTACACCTTC.

The chain couples TRBV19 to TRBJ1-1, with D unresolved. The CDR3 totals 15 residues. Germline V gives CDR1 LNHDA, CDR2 SQIVND (reference sequence). V shed 5 bases and J shed 1 base, with 14 bases lying between them. The CDR3 DNA is TGTGCCAGTAGTGGGGAAACGTTAAGGAACACTGAAGCTTTCTTT. This sequence encodes CASSGETLRNTEAFF.

The genes are TRBV6-5 and TRBJ2-5; 10 nucleotides line up with TRBD2. V gave up 6 bases and J gave up 2 bases; unmatched junction bases: 6. Germline CDR1 reads MNHEY; CDR2 reads SVGAGI. CDR3 length equals 15 residues. In nucleotides, the CDR3 is TGTGCCAGCAGCATGGGACTAGCGTGGCAAGAGACCCAGTACTTC. This translates into CASSMGLAWQETQYF.

This clone was observed a single time. The chain has TRBV6-5 and TRBJ1-5; unclear D gene. The germline gives CDR1 MNHEY, CDR2 SVGAGI. Trimming took 0 bases from V and 6 from J, leaving 12 bases between them. This CDR3 spans 15 amino acids. The chain's CDR3 is CASSYSGAVGQPQHF. The CDR3, as DNA: TGTGCCAGCAGTTACTCAGGCGCGGTGGGTCAGCCCCAGCATTTT.

In its sample, this clone was seen once. The rearrangement links TRBV7-9 to TRBJ2-7, with 7 bases matching TRBD1. Germline trimming cut 4 bases from V and 2 bases from J; bases unmatched to any gene: 11. This CDR3 is 16 amino acids long. Germline CDR1 reads SEHNR; CDR2 reads FQNEAQ (reference sequence). The CDR3 nucleotides are TGTGCCAGCAGCTGGGGTCCGGGACAGATGCCCTACGAGCAGTACTTC. It yields the protein CASSWGPGQMPYEQYF.

The chain recombines TRBV18 with TRBJ1-2; unclear D gene. The V end lost 3 bases, the J end lost 7 bases, and 12 bases lay between the germline ends. The germline V gene has CDR1 KGHSH and CDR2 LQKENI. CDR3 size: 13 residues. The CDR3 loop reads CASSPSAGPGYTF. CDR3 nucleotide sequence: TGTGCCAGCTCACCCTCGGCAGGCCCTGGCTACACCTTC.

The chain uses TRBV5-1 and TRBJ1-2; D unresolved. V was trimmed by 4 bases and J by 1 base, leaving 11 bases between them. CDR1 and CDR2 from the germline V gene are SGHRS and YFSETQ. This CDR3 comprises 14 residues. CDR3 protein: CASSLDAVNYGYTF. CDR3 DNA sequence: TGCGCCAGCAGCCTGGACGCAGTTAACTATGGCTACACCTTC.

The rearrangement uses TRBV5-1 and TRBJ1-1; D is perhaps TRBD1 (5 bases). The germline V and J ends were trimmed by 6 bases and 1 base, with 13 bases remaining between them. In germline, CDR1 is SGHRS, CDR2 YFSETQ. The CDR3 length is 14 residues. The CDR3 nucleotides are TGCGCCAGCACCCCTGACAGACAGAACACTGAAGCTTTCTTT. Protein: CASTPDRQNTEAFF.